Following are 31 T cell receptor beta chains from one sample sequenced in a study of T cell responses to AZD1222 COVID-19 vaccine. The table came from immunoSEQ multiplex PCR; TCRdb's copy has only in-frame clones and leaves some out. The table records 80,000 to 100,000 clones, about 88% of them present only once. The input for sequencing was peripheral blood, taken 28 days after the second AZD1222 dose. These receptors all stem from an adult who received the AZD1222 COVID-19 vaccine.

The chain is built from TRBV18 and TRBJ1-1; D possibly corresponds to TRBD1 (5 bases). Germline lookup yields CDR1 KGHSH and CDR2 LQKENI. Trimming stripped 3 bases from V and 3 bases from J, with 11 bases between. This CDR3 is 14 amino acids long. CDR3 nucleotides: TGTGCCAGCTCACCTGCAGGGAGAGACACTGAAGCTTTCTTT. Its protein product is CASSPAGRDTEAFF.

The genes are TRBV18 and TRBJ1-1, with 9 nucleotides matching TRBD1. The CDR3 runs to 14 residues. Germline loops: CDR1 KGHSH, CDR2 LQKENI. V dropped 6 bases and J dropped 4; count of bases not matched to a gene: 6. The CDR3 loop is CASSLMDRGTEAFF. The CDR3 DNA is TGTGCCAGCTCCCTGATGGACAGGGGCACTGAAGCTTTCTTT.

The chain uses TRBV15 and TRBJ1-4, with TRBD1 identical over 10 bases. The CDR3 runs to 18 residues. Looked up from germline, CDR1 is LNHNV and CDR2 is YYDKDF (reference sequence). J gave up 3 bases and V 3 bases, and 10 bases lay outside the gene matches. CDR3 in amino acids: CATSRQDRGRISNEKLFF. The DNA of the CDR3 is TGTGCCACCAGCAGGCAAGACAGGGGGCGGATCTCTAATGAAAAACTGTTTTTT.

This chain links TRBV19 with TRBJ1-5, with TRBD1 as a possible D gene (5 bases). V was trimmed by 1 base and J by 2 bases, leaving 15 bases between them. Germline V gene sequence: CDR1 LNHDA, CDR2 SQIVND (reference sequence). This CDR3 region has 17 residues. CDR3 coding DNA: TGTGCCAGTAGTATAGTGGCCCTCCCGGGGGGCAATCAGCCCCAGCATTTT. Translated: CASSIVALPGGNQPQHF.

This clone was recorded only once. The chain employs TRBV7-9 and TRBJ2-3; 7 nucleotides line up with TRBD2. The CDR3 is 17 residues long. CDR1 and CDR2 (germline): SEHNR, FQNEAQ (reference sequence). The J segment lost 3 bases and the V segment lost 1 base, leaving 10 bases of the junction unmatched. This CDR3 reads CASSLGGGLGSTDTQYF. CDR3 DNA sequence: TGTGCCAGCAGCTTAGGTGGTGGACTAGGGAGTACAGATACGCAGTATTTT.

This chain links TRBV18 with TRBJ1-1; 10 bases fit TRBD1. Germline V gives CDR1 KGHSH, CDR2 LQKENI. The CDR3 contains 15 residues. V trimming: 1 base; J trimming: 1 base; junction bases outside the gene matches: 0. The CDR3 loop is CASSPRDRGNTEAFF. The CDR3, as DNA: TGTGCCAGCTCACCACGGGACAGGGGGAACACTGAAGCTTTCTTT.

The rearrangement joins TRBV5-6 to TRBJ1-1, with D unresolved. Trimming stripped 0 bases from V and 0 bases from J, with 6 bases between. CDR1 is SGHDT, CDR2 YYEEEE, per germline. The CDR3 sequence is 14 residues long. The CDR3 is CASSLDSLNTEAFF. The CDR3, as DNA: TGTGCCAGCAGCTTGGACAGTTTGAACACTGAAGCTTTCTTT.

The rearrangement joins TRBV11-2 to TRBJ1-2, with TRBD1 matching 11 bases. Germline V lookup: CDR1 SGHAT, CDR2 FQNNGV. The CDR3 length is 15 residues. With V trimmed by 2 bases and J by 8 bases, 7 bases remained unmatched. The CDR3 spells CASSLRDRGGLGYTF. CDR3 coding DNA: TGTGCCAGCAGCTTAAGGGACAGGGGGGGGTTGGGCTACACCTTC.

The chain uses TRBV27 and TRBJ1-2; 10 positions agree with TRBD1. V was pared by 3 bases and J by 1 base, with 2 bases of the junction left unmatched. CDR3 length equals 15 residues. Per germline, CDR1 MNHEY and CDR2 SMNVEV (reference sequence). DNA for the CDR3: TGTGCCAGCAGTTTCAGGACAGGGGGTAACTATGGCTACACCTTC. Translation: CASSFRTGGNYGYTF.

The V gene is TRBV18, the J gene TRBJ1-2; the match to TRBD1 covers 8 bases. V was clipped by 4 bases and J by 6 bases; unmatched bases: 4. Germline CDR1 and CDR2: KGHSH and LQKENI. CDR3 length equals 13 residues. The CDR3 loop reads CASSLGQGHGYTF. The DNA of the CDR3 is TGTGCCAGCTCACTCGGACAGGGCCATGGCTACACCTTC.

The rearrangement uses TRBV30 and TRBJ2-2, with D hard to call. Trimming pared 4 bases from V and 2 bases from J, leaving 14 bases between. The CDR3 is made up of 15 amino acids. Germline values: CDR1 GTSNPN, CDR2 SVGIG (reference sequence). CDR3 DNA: TGTGCCTGGATAAAGGGCAACACAAACACCGGGGAGCTGTTTTTT. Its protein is CAWIKGNTNTGELFF.

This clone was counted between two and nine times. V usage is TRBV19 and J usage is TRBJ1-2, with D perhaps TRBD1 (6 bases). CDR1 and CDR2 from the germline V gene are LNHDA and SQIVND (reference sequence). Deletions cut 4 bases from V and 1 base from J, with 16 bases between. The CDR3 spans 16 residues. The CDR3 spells CASSRDTETINYGYTF. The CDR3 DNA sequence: TGTGCCAGTAGTAGGGACACCGAAACTATTAACTATGGCTACACCTTC.

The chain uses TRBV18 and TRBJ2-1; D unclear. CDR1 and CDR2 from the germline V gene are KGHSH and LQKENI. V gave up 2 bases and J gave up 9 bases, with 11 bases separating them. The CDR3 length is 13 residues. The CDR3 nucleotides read TGTGCCAGCTCACCAAAAGGGATGGGTGAGCAGTTCTTC. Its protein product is CASSPKGMGEQFF.

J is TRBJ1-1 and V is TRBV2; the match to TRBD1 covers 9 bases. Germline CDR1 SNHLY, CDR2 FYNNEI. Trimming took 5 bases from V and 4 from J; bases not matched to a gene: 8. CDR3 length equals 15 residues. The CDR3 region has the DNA TGTGCCAGCAGTTTTGCGACAGGGGGAGCCACTGAAGCTTTCTTT. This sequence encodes CASSFATGGATEAFF.

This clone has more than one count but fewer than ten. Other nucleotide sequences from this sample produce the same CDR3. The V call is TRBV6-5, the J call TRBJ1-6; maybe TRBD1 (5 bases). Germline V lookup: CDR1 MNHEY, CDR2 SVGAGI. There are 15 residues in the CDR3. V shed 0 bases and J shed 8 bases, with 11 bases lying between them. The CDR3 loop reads CASSYSRTGDSPLHF. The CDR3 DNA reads TGTGCCAGCAGTTACTCTAGAACAGGAGATTCACCCCTCCACTTT.

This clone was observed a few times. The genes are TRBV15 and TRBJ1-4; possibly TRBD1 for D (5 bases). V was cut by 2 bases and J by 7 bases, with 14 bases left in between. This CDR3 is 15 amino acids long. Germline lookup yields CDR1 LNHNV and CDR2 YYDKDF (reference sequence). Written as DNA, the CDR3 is TGTGCCACCAGCAGAACAGGCAGATTAGGTGAAAAACTGTTTTTT. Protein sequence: CATSRTGRLGEKLFF.

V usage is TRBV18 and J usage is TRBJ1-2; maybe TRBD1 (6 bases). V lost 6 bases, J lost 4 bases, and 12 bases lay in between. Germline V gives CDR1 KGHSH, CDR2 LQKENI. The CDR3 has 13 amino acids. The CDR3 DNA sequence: TGTGCCAGCTCCTTAGACAGGACCTATGGCTACACCTTC. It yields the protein CASSLDRTYGYTF.

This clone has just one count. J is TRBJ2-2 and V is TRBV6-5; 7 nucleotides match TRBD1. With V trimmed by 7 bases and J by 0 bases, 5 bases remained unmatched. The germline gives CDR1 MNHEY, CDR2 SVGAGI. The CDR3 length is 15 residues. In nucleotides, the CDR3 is TGTGCCAGCAACCCGGGGACAGCGAACACCGGGGAGCTGTTTTTT. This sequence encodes CASNPGTANTGELFF.

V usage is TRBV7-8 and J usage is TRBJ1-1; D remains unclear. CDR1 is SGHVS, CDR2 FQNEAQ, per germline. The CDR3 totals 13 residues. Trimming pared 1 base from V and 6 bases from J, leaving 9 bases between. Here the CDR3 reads CASSLEPVAEAFF. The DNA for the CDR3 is TGTGCCAGCAGCTTAGAACCGGTGGCTGAAGCTTTCTTT.

CDR3 DNA sequence: TGTGCCAGCAGCGTAGATTTCCGGGGTGGTTTGAGCTACACCTTC. Translation gives CASSVDFRGGLSYTF. The chain recombines TRBV9 with TRBJ1-2; D is undetermined. Trimming cost V 0 bases and J 9 bases, with 18 bases left between them. CDR1 SGDLS and CDR2 YYNGEE come from the germline V gene. The CDR3 length is 15 residues.

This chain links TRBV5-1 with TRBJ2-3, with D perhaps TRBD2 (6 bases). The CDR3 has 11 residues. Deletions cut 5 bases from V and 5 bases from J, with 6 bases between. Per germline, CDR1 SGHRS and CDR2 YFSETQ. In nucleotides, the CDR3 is TGCGCCAGCAGGGGAGGAGATACGCAGTATTTT. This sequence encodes CASRGGDTQYF.

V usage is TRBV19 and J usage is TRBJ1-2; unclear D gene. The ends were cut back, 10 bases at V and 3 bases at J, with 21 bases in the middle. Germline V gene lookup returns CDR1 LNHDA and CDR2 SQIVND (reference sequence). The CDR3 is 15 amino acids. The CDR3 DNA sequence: TGTGCCATTAAAGAGGGAGGGAACCTGGACTATGGCTACACCTTC. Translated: CAIKEGGNLDYGYTF.

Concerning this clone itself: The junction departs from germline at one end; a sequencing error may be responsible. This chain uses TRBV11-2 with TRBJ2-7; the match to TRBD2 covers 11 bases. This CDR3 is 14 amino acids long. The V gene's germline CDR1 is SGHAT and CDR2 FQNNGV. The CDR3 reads CASSLTSGGRHRDF. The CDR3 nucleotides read TGTGCCAGCAGCCTTACTAGCGGGGGACGCCACCGGGACTTC.

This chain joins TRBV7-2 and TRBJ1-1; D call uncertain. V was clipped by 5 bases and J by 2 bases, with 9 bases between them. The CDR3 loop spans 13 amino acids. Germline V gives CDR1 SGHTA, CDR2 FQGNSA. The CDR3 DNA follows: TGTGCCAGCAGCCGAGGGCGAAACACTGAAGCTTTCTTT. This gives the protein CASSRGRNTEAFF.

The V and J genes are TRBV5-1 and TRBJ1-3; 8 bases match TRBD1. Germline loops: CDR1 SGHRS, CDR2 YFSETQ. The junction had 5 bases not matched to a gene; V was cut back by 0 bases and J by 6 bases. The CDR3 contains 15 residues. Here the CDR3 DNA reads TGCGCCAGCAGCTTGGCCGGGACAGGATTAAACACCATATATTTT. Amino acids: CASSLAGTGLNTIYF. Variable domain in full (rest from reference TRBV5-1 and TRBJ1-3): KAGVTQTPRYLIKTRGQQVTLSCSPISGHRSVSWYQQTPGQGLQFLFEYFSETQRNKGNFPGRFSGRQFSNSRSEMNVSTLELGDSALYLCASSLAGTGLNTIYFGEGSWLTVV.

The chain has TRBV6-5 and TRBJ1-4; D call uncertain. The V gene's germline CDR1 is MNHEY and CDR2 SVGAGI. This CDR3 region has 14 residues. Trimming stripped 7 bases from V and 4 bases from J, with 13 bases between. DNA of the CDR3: TGTGCCAGCACCTTAGGGCAGGATAATGAAAAACTGTTTTTT. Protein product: CASTLGQDNEKLFF.

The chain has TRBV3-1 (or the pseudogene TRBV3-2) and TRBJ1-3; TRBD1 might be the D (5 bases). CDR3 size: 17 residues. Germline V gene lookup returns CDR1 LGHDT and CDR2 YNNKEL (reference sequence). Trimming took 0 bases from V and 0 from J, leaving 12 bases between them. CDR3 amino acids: CASSQDRRGSSGNTIYF. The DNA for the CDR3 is TGTGCCAGCAGCCAAGATCGTAGGGGAAGCTCTGGAAACACCATATATTTT.

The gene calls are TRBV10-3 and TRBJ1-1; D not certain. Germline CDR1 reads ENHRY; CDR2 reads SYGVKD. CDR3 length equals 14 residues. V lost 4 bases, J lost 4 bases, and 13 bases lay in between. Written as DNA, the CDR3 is TGTGCCATCAGTGGAGGTCTCGTGGGCACTGAAGCTTTCTTT. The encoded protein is CAISGGLVGTEAFF.

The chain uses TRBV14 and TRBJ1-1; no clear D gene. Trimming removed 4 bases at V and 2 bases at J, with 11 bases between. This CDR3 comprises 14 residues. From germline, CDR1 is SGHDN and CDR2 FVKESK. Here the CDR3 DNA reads TGTGCCAGCAGCCCTTTGTCACCTAACACTGAAGCTTTCTTT. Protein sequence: CASSPLSPNTEAFF.

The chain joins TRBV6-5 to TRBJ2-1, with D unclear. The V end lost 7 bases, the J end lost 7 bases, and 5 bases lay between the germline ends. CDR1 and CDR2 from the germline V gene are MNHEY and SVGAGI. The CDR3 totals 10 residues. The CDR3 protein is CASKKNEQFF. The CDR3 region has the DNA TGTGCCAGCAAAAAGAATGAGCAGTTCTTC.

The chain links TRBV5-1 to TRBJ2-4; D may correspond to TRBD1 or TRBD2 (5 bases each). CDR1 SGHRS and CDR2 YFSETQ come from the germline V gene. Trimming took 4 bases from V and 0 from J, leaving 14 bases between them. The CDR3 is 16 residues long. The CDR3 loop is CASSPRDHLAKNIQYF. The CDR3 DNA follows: TGCGCCAGCAGCCCCAGGGACCACCTAGCCAAAAACATTCAGTACTTC. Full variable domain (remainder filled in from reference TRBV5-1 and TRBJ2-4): KAGVTQTPRYLIKTRGQQVTLSCSPISGHRSVSWYQQTPGQGLQFLFEYFSETQRNKGNFPGRFSGRQFSNSRSEMNVSTLELGDSALYLCASSPRDHLAKNIQYFGAGTRLSVL.